The T cell receptor beta chain under discussion was sequenced for a study of Graves' ophthalmopathy and Graves' hyperthyroidism. Across the study: At the time of initial diagnosis and before any treatment, peripheral blood was collected.

CDR3 regions of TCR beta were amplified from RNA transcripts. First-round RT-PCR relied on HTBI primers, and a second-round multiplex PCR came next. Using its own MiXCR run on the multiplex PCR reads, TCRdb lists one record per CDR3 protein. The sample yields some 170,000 distinct CDR3 sequences, 30% to 45% seen once. As to this clonotype: Its cognate antigen is unknown.

General study points: Ophthalmopathy versus stable hyperthyroidism: 13-signature model gave less than 90% sensitivity, 81.08% specificity. Blood repertoires reportedly contained most expanded thyroid clonotypes above 0.001 frequency.

Other autoimmune diseases, uncontrolled infections, pregnancy or lactation excluded patients from enrollment. Germline lookup yields CDR1 SGHTA and CDR2 FQGNSA. V shed 5 bases and J shed 6 bases, with 14 bases lying between them. This CDR3 has 13 residues. The sequenced material came from peripheral blood. The chain recombines TRBV7-2 with TRBJ2-7; possible D gene TRBD1, 5 bases. The receptor was isolated from a man aged 25-45 years with Graves' ophthalmopathy. The chain's CDR3 is CASSIDNTGEQYF. CDR3 DNA sequence: TGTGCCAGCAGCATAGATAATACAGGCGAGCAGTACTTC.